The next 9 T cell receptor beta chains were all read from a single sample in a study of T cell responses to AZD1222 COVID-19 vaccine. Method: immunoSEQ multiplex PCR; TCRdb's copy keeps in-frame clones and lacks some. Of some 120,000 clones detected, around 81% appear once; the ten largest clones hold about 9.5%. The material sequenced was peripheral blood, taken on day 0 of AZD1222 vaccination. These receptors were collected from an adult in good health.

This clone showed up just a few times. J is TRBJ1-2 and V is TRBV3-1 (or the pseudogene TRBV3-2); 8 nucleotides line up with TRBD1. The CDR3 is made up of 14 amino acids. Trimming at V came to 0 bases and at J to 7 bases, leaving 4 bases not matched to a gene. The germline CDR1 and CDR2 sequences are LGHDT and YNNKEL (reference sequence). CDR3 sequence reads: CASSQDTGGGGYTF. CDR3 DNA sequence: TGTGCCAGCAGCCAAGATACAGGGGGAGGTGGCTACACCTTC.

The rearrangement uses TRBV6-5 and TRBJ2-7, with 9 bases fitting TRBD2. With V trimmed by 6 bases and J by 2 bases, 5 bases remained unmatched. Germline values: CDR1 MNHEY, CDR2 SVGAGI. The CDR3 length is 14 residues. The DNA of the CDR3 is TGTGCCAGCAGGCATAGCGGGAGACCCTACGAGCAGTACTTC. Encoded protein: CASRHSGRPYEQYF.

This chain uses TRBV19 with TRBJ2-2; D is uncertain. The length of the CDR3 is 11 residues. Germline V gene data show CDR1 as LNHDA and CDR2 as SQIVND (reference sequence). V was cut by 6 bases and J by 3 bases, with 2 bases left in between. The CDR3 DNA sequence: TGTGCCAGTAGGGACACCGGGGAGCTGTTTTTT. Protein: CASRDTGELFF.

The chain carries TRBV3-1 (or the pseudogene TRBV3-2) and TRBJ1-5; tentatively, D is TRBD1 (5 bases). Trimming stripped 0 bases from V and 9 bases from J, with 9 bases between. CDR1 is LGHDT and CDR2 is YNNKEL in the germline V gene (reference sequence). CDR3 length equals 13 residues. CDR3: CASSQEGGGPQHF. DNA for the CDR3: TGTGCCAGCAGCCAAGAGGGCGGGGGGCCCCAGCATTTT.

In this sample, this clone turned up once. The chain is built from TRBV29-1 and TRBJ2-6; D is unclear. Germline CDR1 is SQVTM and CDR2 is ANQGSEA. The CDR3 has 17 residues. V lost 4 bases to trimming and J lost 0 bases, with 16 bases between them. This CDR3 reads CSVVGRAASSGANVLTF. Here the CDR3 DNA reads TGCAGCGTTGTTGGTCGGGCAGCGAGCTCTGGGGCCAACGTCCTGACTTTC. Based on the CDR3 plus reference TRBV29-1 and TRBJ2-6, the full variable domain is SAVISQKPSRDICQRGTSLTIQCQVDSQVTMMFWYRQQPGQSLTLIATANQGSEATYESGFVIDKFPISRPNLTFSTLTVSNMSPEDSSIYLCSVVGRAASSGANVLTFGAGSRLTVL.

For the CDR3, the DNA is TGTGCCAGCAGCCCCCCATACCCCGCGGAGAACACTGAAGCTTTCTTT. It specifies CASSPPYPAENTEAFF. The V call is TRBV7-9, the J call TRBJ1-1; no firm D call. CDR1 is SEHNR, CDR2 FQNEAQ, per germline (reference sequence). The V end lost 5 bases, the J end lost 1 base, and 17 bases lay between the germline ends. The CDR3 has 16 amino acids.

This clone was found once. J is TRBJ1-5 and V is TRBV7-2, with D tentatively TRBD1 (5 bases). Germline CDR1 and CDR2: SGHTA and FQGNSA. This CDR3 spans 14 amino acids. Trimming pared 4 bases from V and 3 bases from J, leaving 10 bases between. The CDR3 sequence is CASSSQGSNQPQHF. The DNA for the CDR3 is TGTGCCAGCAGCTCTCAGGGATCCAATCAGCCCCAGCATTTT.

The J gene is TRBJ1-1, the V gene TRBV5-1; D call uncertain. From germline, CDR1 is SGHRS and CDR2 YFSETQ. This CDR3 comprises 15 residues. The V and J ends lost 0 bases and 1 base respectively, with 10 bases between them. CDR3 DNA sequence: TGCGCCAGCAGCTTGGGGCGTCAGAGGAACACTGAAGCTTTCTTT. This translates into CASSLGRQRNTEAFF.

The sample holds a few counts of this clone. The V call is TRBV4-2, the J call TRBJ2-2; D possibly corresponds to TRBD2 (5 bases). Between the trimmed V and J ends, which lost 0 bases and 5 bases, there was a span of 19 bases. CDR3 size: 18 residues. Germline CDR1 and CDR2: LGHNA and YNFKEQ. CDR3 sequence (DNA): TGTGCCAGCAGCCAAGATACACCCAGTGGCGGGTGGACCGGGGAGCTGTTTTTT. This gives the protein CASSQDTPSGGWTGELFF.